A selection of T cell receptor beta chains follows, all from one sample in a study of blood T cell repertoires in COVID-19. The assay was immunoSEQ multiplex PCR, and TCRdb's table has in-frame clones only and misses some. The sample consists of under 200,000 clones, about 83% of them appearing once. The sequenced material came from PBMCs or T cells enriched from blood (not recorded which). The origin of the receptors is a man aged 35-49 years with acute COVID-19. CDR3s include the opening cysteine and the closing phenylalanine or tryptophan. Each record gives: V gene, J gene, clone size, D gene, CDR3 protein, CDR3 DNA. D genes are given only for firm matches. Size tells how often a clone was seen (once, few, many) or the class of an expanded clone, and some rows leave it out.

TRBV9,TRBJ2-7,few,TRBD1,CASSPGTADSPYEQYF,TGTGCCAGCAGCCCCGGGACAGCAGATTCCCCTTACGAGCAGTACTTC
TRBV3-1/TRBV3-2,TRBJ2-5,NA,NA,CASSQSGPKETQYF,TGTGCCAGCAGCCAATCAGGGCCAAAAGAGACCCAGTACTTC
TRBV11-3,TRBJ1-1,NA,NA,CASSLLRDTEAFF,TGTGCCAGCAGCTTATTGAGGGATACTGAAGCTTTCTTT
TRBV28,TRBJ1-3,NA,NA,CASRSPGISSGNTIYF,TGTGCCAGCAGAAGCCCGGGGATCAGCTCTGGAAACACCATATATTTT
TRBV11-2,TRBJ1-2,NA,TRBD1,CASSPYRGASGGYTF,TGTGCCAGCAGCCCATACAGGGGGGCTTCAGGTGGCTACACCTTC
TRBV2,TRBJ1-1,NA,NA,CASVGNGGTEAFF,TGTGCCAGCGTCGGAAACGGCGGGACTGAAGCTTTCTTT
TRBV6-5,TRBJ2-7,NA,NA,CASSYVQGSYEQYF,TGTGCCAGCAGTTACGTGCAGGGGAGCTACGAGCAGTACTTC
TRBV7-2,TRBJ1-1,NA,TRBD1,CASSLSLPGTGGLRTEAFF,TGTGCCAGCAGCTTAAGCCTGCCAGGGACAGGGGGCCTTAGGACTGAAGCTTTCTTT
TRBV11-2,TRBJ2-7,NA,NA,CASSLSRGGEQYF,TGTGCCAGCAGCTTAAGCCGGGGTGGCGAGCAGTACTTC
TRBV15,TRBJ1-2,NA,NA,CATSIGDSGYTF,TGTGCCACCAGCATAGGGGACTCGGGCTACACCTTC
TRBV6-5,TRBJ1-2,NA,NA,CASSYSNPGRDGYTF,TGTGCCAGCAGTTACTCGAATCCAGGGAGGGATGGCTACACCTTC
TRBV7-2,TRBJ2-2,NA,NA,CASSSPQGRNTGELFF,TGTGCCAGCAGCTCCCCCCAGGGGCGGAACACCGGGGAGCTGTTTTTT
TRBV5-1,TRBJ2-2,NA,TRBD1,CASGQGATGELFF,TGCGCCAGCGGACAGGGGGCGACCGGGGAGCTGTTTTTT
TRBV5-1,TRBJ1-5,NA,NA,CASSLTGIGNQPQHF,TGCGCCAGCAGCTTGACAGGGATTGGTAATCAGCCCCAGCATTTT
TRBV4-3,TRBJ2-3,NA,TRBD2,CASSPGLAEPTDTQYF,TGCGCCAGCAGCCCGGGGCTAGCGGAACCCACAGATACGCAGTATTTT
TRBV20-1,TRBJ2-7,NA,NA,CSASAHTQYEQYF,TGCAGTGCTAGTGCCCACACGCAATACGAGCAGTACTTC
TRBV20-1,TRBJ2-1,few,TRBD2,CSASMGGLAGGYEQFF,TGCAGTGCTAGTATGGGGGGACTAGCGGGAGGGTATGAGCAGTTCTTC
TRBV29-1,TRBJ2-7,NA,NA,CSVEGGSPYEQYF,TGCAGCGTTGAAGGCGGCTCACCCTACGAGCAGTACTTC
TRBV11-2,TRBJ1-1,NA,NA,CASSLAGVGTEAFF,TGTGCCAGCAGCTTAGCCGGGGTTGGGACTGAAGCTTTCTTT
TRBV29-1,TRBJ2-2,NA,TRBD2,CSAREENTGELFF,TGCAGCGCGCGGGAGGAGAACACCGGGGAGCTGTTTTTT
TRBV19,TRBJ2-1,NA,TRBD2,CASSDLAGGYNEQFF,TGTGCCAGTAGTGACCTAGCGGGGGGTTACAATGAGCAGTTCTTC
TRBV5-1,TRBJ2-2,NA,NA,CASSLGGYGTGELFF,TGCGCCAGCAGCTTAGGCGGGTATGGCACCGGGGAGCTGTTTTTT
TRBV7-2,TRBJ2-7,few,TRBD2,CASSPYHSGTPYEQYF,TGTGCCAGCAGCCCGTACCATAGCGGGACTCCCTACGAGCAGTACTTC
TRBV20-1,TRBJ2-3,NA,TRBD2,CSASGLADTQYF,TGCAGTGCTAGTGGACTAGCAGATACGCAGTATTTT
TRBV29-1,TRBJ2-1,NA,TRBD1,CSARGQGGSKGEQFF,TGCAGCGCCCGGGGACAGGGTGGCTCAAAGGGTGAGCAGTTCTTC
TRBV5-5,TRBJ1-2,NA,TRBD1,CASSHADRARGYTF,TGTGCCAGCAGCCACGCCGACAGGGCACGTGGCTACACCTTC